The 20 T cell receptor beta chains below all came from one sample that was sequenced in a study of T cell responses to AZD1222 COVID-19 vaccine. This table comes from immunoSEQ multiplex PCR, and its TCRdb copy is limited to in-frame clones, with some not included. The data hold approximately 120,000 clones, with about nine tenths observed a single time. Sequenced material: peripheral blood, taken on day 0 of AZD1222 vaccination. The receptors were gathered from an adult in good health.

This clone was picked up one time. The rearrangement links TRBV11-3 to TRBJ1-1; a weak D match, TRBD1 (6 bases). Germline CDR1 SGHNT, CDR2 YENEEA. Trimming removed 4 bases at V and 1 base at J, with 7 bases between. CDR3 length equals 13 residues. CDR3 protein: CASSWTENTEAFF. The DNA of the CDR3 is TGTGCCAGCAGCTGGACAGAGAACACTGAAGCTTTCTTT.

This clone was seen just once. The CDR3 loop is CASSLAGVSGYTF. The DNA for the CDR3 is TGTGCCAGCAGCTTGGCAGGGGTCAGCGGCTACACCTTC. The V gene is TRBV5-8, the J gene TRBJ1-2, with D possibly TRBD1 on 6 matching bases. The CDR3 extends over 13 amino acids. V lost 0 bases, J lost 8 bases, and 11 bases lay in between. The germline CDR1 and CDR2 sequences are SGHTS and YDEGEE.

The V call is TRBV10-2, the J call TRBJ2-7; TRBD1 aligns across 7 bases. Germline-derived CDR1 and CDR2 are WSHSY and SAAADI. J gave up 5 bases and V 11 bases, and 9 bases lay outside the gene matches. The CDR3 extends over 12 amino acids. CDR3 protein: CAAETGLNEQYF. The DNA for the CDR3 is TGCGCCGCAGAGACAGGGCTCAACGAGCAGTACTTC.

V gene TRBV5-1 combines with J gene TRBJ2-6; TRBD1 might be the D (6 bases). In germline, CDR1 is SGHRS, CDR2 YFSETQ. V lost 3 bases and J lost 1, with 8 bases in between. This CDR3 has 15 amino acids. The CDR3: CASSYTGSGANVLTF. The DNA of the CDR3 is TGCGCCAGCAGCTATACAGGGTCTGGGGCCAACGTCCTGACTTTC.

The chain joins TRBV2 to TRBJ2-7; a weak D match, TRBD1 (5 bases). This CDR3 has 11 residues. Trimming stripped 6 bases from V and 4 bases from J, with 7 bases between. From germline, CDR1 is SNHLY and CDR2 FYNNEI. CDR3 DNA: TGTGCCAGCAGCAGGGAATACGAGCAGTACTTC. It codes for CASSREYEQYF.

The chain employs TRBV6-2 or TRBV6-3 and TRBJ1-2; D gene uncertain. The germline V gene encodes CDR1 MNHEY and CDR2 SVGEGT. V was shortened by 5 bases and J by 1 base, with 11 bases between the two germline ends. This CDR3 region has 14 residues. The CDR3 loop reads CASSRRALNYGYTF. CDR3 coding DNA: TGTGCCAGCAGTAGACGGGCACTTAACTATGGCTACACCTTC.

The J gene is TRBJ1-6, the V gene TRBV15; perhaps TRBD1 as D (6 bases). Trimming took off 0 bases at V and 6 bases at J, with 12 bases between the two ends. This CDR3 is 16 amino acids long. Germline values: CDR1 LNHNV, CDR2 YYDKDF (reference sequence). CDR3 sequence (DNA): TGTGCCACCAGCAGAGAAGGGAACAGGGCTAATTCACCCCTCCACTTT. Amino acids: CATSREGNRANSPLHF.

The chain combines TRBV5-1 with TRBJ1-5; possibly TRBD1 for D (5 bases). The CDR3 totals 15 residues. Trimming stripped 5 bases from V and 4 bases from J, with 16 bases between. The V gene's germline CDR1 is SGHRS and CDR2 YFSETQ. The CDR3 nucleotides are TGCGCCAGCAGGAATGTGAGGGGCGTGAATCAGCCCCAGCATTTT. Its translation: CASRNVRGVNQPQHF.

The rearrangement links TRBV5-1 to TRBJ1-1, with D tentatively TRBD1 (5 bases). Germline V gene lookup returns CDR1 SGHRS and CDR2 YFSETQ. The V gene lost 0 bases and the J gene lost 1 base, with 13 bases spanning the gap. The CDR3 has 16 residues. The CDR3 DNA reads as TGCGCCAGCAGCTTGGGGGACGGGATACGGAACACTGAAGCTTTCTTT. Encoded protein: CASSLGDGIRNTEAFF.

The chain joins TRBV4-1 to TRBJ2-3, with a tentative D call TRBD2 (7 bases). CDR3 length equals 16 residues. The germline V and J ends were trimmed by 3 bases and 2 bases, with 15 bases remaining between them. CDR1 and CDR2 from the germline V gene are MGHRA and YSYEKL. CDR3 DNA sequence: TGCGCCAGCAGCCATGAAGGGCGGGGGCCCACAGATACGCAGTATTTT. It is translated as CASSHEGRGPTDTQYF.

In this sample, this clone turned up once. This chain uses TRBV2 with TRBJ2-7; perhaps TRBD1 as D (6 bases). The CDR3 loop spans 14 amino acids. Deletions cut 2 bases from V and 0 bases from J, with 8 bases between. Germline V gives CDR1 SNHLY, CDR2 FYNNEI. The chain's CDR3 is CASSEIRGSYEQYF. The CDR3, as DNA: TGTGCCAGCAGTGAAATCAGGGGCTCCTACGAGCAGTACTTC.

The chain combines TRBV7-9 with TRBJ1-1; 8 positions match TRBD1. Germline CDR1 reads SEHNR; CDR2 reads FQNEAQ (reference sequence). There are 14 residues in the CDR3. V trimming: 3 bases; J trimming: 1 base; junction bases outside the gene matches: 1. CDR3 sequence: CASSFDRGNTEAFF. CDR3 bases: TGTGCCAGCAGCTTTGACAGGGGGAACACTGAAGCTTTCTTT. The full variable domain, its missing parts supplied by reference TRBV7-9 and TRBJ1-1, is DTGVSQNPRHKITKRGQNVTFRCDPISEHNRLYWYRQTLGQGPEFLTYFQNEAQLEKSRLLSDRFSAERPKGSFSTLEIQRTEQGDSAMYLCASSFDRGNTEAFFGQGTRLTVV.

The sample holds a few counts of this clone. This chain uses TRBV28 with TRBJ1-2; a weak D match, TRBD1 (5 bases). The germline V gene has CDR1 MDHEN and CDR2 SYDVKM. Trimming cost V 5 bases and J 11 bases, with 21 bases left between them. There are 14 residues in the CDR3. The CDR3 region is CASSEPGLTEFYTF. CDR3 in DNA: TGTGCCAGCAGTGAACCGGGACTGACGGAATTTTACACCTTC.

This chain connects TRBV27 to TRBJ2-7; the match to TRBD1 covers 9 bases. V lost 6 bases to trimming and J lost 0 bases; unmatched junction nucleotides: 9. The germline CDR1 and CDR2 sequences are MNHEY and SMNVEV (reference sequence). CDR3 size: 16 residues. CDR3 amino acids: CASRQGAVFSSYEQYF. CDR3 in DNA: TGTGCCAGCAGACAGGGGGCGGTTTTCAGCTCCTACGAGCAGTACTTC.

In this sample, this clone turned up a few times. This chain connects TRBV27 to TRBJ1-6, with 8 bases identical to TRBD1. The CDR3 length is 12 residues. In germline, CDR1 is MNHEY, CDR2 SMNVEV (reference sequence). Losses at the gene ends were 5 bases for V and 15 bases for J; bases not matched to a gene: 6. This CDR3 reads CASSPDRGILHF. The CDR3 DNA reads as TGTGCCAGCAGTCCCGACAGGGGAATCCTCCACTTT.

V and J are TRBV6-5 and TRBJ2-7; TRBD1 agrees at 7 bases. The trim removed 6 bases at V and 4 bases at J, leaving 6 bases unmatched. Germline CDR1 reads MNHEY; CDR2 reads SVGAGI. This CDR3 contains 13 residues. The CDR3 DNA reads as TGTGCCAGCAGCACCGGGACAGCGTACGAGCAGTACTTC. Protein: CASSTGTAYEQYF.

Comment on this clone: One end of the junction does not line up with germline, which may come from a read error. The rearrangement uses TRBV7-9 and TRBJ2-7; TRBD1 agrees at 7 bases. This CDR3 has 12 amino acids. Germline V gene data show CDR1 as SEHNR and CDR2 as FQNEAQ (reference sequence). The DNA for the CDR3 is TGTGCCAGCAGCCGTCGGGACAGCCTCCTACACTTC. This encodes CASSRRDSLLHF. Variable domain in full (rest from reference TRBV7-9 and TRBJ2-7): DTGVSQNPRHKITKRGQNVTFRCDPISEHNRLYWYRQTLGQGPEFLTYFQNEAQLEKSRLLSDRFSAERPKGSFSTLEIQRTEQGDSAMYLCASSRRDSLLHFGPGTRLTVT.

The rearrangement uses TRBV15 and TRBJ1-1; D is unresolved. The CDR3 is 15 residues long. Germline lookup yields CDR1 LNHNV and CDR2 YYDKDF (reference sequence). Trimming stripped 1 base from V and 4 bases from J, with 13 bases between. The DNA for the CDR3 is TGTGCCACCAGCAGAGGTGACCCGGCGGGCACTGAAGCTTTCTTT. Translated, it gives CATSRGDPAGTEAFF. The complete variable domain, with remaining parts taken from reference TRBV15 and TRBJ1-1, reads DAMVIQNPRYQVTQFGKPVTLSCSQTLNHNVMYWYQQKSSQAPKLLFHYYDKDFNNEADTPDNFQSRRPNTSFCFLDIRSPGLGDTAMYLCATSRGDPAGTEAFFGQGTRLTVV.

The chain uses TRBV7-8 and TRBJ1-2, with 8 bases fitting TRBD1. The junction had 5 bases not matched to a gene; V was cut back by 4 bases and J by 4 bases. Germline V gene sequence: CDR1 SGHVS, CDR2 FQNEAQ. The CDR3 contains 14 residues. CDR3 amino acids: CASSSTTGGYGYTF. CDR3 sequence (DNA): TGTGCCAGCAGCTCAACCACAGGGGGCTATGGCTACACCTTC.

The CDR3 DNA sequence: TGTGCCATCAGTGAGTGGGAGGGCAATGAGCAGTTCTTC. Its protein product is CAISEWEGNEQFF. The chain carries TRBV10-3 and TRBJ2-1, with 7 bases aligning to TRBD2. This CDR3 is 13 amino acids long. V was clipped by 1 base and J by 6 bases; unmatched bases: 0. Germline V CDR1 and CDR2: ENHRY, SYGVKD.